This entry lists 5 T cell receptor beta chains sequenced from one sample in a study of T cell responses to AZD1222 COVID-19 vaccine. The protocol was immunoSEQ multiplex PCR, while the TCRdb copy is restricted to in-frame clones and leaves out a portion. Of about 120,000 clones listed, almost 90% are singletons. The starting material was peripheral blood, obtained on day 0 of AZD1222 vaccination. The receptors stem from an adult in good health.

The chain has TRBV24-1 and TRBJ1-1; D is possibly TRBD1 (6 bases). The CDR3 sequence is 16 residues long. CDR1 and CDR2 (germline): KGHDR, SFDVKD. The V end lost 5 bases, the J end lost 5 bases, and 20 bases lay between the germline ends. CDR3 loop: CATSGSGGLGGTEAFF. The CDR3 nucleotides are TGTGCCACCAGTGGGAGTGGGGGGCTGGGAGGAACTGAAGCTTTCTTT.

V usage is TRBV5-4 and J usage is TRBJ2-1; unclear D gene. V lost 2 bases and J 7 bases, leaving 10 bases between the germline ends. This CDR3 is built from 13 residues. Germline CDR1 reads SGHNT; CDR2 reads YYREEE (reference sequence). CDR3 in amino acids: CASSFISENEQFF. The CDR3 DNA follows: TGTGCCAGCAGCTTTATCAGCGAAAATGAGCAGTTCTTC.

The CDR3 protein is CASSFNNNEQFF. The CDR3, as DNA: TGTGCCAGCAGCTTCAATAACAATGAGCAGTTCTTC. The J gene is TRBJ2-1, the V gene TRBV11-3; D uncertain. CDR1 and CDR2 from the germline V gene are SGHNT and YENEEA. The CDR3 spans 12 residues. Deletions cut 3 bases from V and 5 bases from J, with 5 bases between.

As DNA, the CDR3 is TGTGCCAGCAGTTATGGTGCAAAGGGCACGCAGACCCAGTACTTC. It yields the protein CASSYGAKGTQTQYF. V gene TRBV6-2 or TRBV6-3 combines with J gene TRBJ2-5; D is uncertain. The germline CDR1 and CDR2 sequences are MNHEY and SVGEGT. The CDR3 is 15 amino acids. Trimming shortened V by 3 bases and J by 6 bases, and 17 bases separated the two germline ends.

The chain employs TRBV12-3 or TRBV12-4 and TRBJ1-3, with unresolved D. V was pared by 3 bases and J by 10 bases, with 10 bases between. CDR3 length equals 12 residues. The CDR3 bases are TGTGCCAGCAGTTTGTATGGTCGAACCATATATTTT. Amino acid sequence: CASSLYGRTIYF.